The 20 T cell receptor beta chains below were found in one sample sequenced in a study of cytomegalovirus exposure and HLA in healthy donors (dated by TCRdb to about 2017). Library preparation employed the immunoSEQ multiplex PCR assay. A mixture of 60 forward primers for TCR Vbeta segments and 13 reverse primers for TCR Jbeta segments was used in the multiplex PCR. TCRdb holds this immuneACCESS table with in-frame rearrangements only. Some clones are missing; in checked studies, unresolved V genes explain under half, and the rest has no known cause. This sample lists 160,000 or so clones; roughly 78% were detected once. The top ten constitute just over 3% of the sample. Sequencing input: PBMCs. These receptors were obtained from a woman aged 40 to 50 in good health and CMV-seronegative.

The V gene is TRBV28, the J gene TRBJ2-3, with D tentatively TRBD2 (6 bases). V dropped 6 bases and J dropped 0 bases, with 19 bases sitting between them. The CDR3 contains 17 residues. Germline V CDR1 and CDR2: MDHEN, SYDVKM. CDR3 in amino acids: CASRRGGALTSTDTQYF. The CDR3 nucleotides read TGTGCCAGCAGGAGAGGCGGGGCCCTTACGAGCACAGATACGCAGTATTTT. Complete variable domain (other parts from reference TRBV28 and TRBJ2-3): DVKVTQSSRYLVKRTGEKVFLECVQDMDHENMFWYRQDPGLGLRLIYFSYDVKMKEKGDIPEGYSVSREKKERFSLILESASTNQTSMYLCASRRGGALTSTDTQYFGPGTRLTVL.

This sequence joins TRBV11-2 and TRBJ1-2, with 7 bases fitting TRBD1. From germline, CDR1 is SGHAT and CDR2 FQNNGV. The J segment lost 7 bases and the V segment lost 4 bases, leaving 6 bases of the junction unmatched. This CDR3 contains 13 residues. CDR3 protein: CASSSDRQGGYTF. For the CDR3, the DNA is TGTGCCAGCAGCTCTGACCGACAGGGTGGCTACACCTTC.

This clone has only a few counts. The chain uses TRBV5-5 and TRBJ1-1; tentative D call: TRBD1 (6 bases). Germline V gives CDR1 SGHKS, CDR2 YYEKEE (reference sequence). CDR3 length: 13 amino acids. Trimming shortened V by 6 bases and J by 1 base, and 10 bases separated the two germline ends. The CDR3 loop is CASTRTENTEAFF. The DNA for the CDR3 is TGTGCCAGCACCCGGACAGAGAACACTGAAGCTTTCTTT.

This chain joins TRBV19 and TRBJ1-1, with a tentative D call TRBD1 (6 bases). This CDR3 has 14 residues. The V and J ends lost 7 bases and 0 bases respectively, with 12 bases between them. Germline V lookup: CDR1 LNHDA, CDR2 SQIVND (reference sequence). CDR3 amino acids: CASTPGVMNTEAFF. The CDR3 DNA is TGTGCCAGTACCCCAGGGGTAATGAACACTGAAGCTTTCTTT. The complete variable domain, with remaining parts taken from reference TRBV19 and TRBJ1-1, reads DGGITQSPKYLFRKEGQNVTLSCEQNLNHDAMYWYRQDPGQGLRLIYYSQIVNDFQKGDIAEGYSVSREKKESFPLTVTSAQKNPTAFYLCASTPGVMNTEAFFGQGTRLTVV.

The rearrangement joins TRBV29-1 to TRBJ1-2, with 8 bases that match TRBD1. Trimming took 6 bases from V and 4 from J; bases not matched to a gene: 13. The CDR3 has 15 amino acids. CDR1 and CDR2 (germline): SQVTM, ANQGSEA. The CDR3 DNA sequence: TGCAGCGTCTACCACGGGGCAGGGGGCTTCTATGGCTACACCTTC. Residues: CSVYHGAGGFYGYTF.

The rearrangement links TRBV5-1 to TRBJ1-2, with 9 nucleotides matching TRBD1. The J segment lost 5 bases and the V segment lost 0 bases, leaving 5 bases of the junction unmatched. Germline V gene lookup returns CDR1 SGHRS and CDR2 YFSETQ. This CDR3 is built from 15 residues. The CDR3 spells CASSLEGQGYYGYTF. The CDR3 DNA is TGCGCCAGCAGCTTGGAGGGACAGGGCTATTATGGCTACACCTTC.

In its sample, this clone was seen once. The V and J genes are TRBV18 and TRBJ2-1; 11 nucleotides align to TRBD1. Germline V gene data show CDR1 as KGHSH and CDR2 as LQKENI. The CDR3 has 15 amino acids. Germline trimming cut 5 bases from V and 6 bases from J; bases unmatched to any gene: 6. The CDR3 nucleotides read TGTGCCAGCTCAGCTACCGGGACAGGGGGCAATGAGCAGTTCTTC. This codes for CASSATGTGGNEQFF. Looking up the rest from reference TRBV18 and TRBJ2-1 gives the full variable domain: NAGVMQNPRHLVRRRGQEARLRCSPMKGHSHVYWYRQLPEEGLKFMVYLQKENIIDESGMPKERFSAEFPKEGPSILRIQQVVRGDSAAYFCASSATGTGGNEQFFGPGTRLTVL.

This clone showed up just a few times. The CDR3 loop is CASSLSGVLNTEAFF. The DNA for the CDR3 is TGTGCCAGCAGCTTATCAGGGGTGCTGAACACTGAAGCTTTCTTT. This chain links TRBV7-2 with TRBJ1-1; D possibly corresponds to TRBD1 (6 bases). This CDR3 region has 15 residues. The V gene's germline CDR1 is SGHTA and CDR2 FQGNSA. Trimming pared 2 bases from V and 0 bases from J, leaving 10 bases between.

V is TRBV6-1 and J is TRBJ1-2, with 9 bases aligning to TRBD1. CDR3 length: 15 residues. J was trimmed by 4 bases and V by 6 bases; bases with no gene match: 9. Germline CDR1 MNHNS, CDR2 SASEGT. The CDR3 spells CASRKGTGIAYGYTF. CDR3 sequence (DNA): TGTGCCAGCAGAAAAGGGACAGGGATTGCCTATGGCTACACCTTC.

The rearrangement joins TRBV15 to TRBJ1-2, with D tentatively TRBD1 (5 bases). Germline lookup yields CDR1 LNHNV and CDR2 YYDKDF (reference sequence). Trimming removed 4 bases at V and 6 bases at J, with 18 bases between. The length of the CDR3 is 15 residues. CDR3 bases: TGTGCCACCAGCACCCCCGGTGACAGCCGCAATGGCTACACCTTC. Translating gives CATSTPGDSRNGYTF.

V gene TRBV6-5 combines with J gene TRBJ2-5, with D possibly matching TRBD1 (6 bases). The V end was cut by 6 bases, the J end by 10 bases, with 24 bases between. This CDR3 contains 15 residues. Germline CDR1 and CDR2: MNHEY and SVGAGI. The CDR3 sequence is CASRGAGQGVRDQYF. The CDR3 region has the DNA TGTGCCAGCAGGGGGGCGGGCCAGGGAGTCCGGGACCAGTACTTC.

The V call is TRBV15, the J call TRBJ1-1, with 8 bases fitting TRBD1. Per germline, CDR1 LNHNV and CDR2 YYDKDF (reference sequence). The CDR3 is 13 amino acids. V lost 3 bases and J lost 9; bases outside the gene matches: 6. The CDR3, as DNA: TGTGCCACCAGCAGCGGGGACAGGTTACAAGCTTTCTTT. Translation gives CATSSGDRLQAFF.

Turning to this clone: A read error may produce the germline difference seen at one junction end. DNA for the CDR3: TGTGCCGGCAGCCCCGGGACAGGGGGTTCACCCCTCCACTTT. It codes for CAGSPGTGGSPLHF. The chain has TRBV28 and TRBJ1-6, with TRBD1 matching over 11 bases. Germline CDR1 and CDR2: MDHEN and SYDVKM. The CDR3 loop spans 14 amino acids.

This clone was seen only a few times. The chain employs TRBV2 and TRBJ1-2, with 7 bases identical to TRBD1. Trimming at V came to 5 bases and at J to 1 base, leaving 1 base not matched to a gene. CDR1 and CDR2 from the germline V gene are SNHLY and FYNNEI. The CDR3 loop spans 13 amino acids. CDR3 loop: CASSRQGNYGYTF. The CDR3 DNA sequence: TGTGCCAGCAGTCGACAGGGTAACTATGGCTACACCTTC.

The chain carries TRBV6-6 and TRBJ1-2; a weak D match, TRBD1 (6 bases). This CDR3 spans 13 amino acids. Germline-derived CDR1 and CDR2 are MNHNY and SVGAGI (reference sequence). With 6 bases removed from V and 6 bases from J, the gap between germline ends came to 14 bases. CDR3 in amino acids: CASRATGKHGYTF. The DNA of the CDR3 is TGTGCCAGCAGAGCTACAGGGAAGCATGGCTACACCTTC.

The V call is TRBV2, the J call TRBJ1-1; D perhaps matches TRBD1 (5 bases). Trimming pared 4 bases from V and 1 base from J, leaving 13 bases between. The CDR3 runs 15 residues. Germline values: CDR1 SNHLY, CDR2 FYNNEI. The CDR3 region is CASSGNGGWNTEAFF. The CDR3 DNA follows: TGTGCCAGCAGTGGCAATGGGGGGTGGAACACTGAAGCTTTCTTT. The entire variable domain, with the rest obtained from reference TRBV2 and TRBJ1-1, is as follows: EPEVTQTPSHQVTQMGQEVILRCVPISNHLYFYWYRQILGQKVEFLVSFYNNEISEKSEIFDDQFSVERPDGSNFTLKIRSTKLEDSAMYFCASSGNGGWNTEAFFGQGTRLTVV.

This clone was seen a handful of times. The rearrangement joins TRBV27 to TRBJ2-7, with D possibly TRBD1 on 5 matching bases. CDR1 and CDR2 from the germline V gene are MNHEY and SMNVEV (reference sequence). This CDR3 region has 18 residues. Trimming took off 3 bases at V and 4 bases at J, with 25 bases between the two ends. The DNA of the CDR3 is TGTGCCAGCAGTTTTTCCAGGGCCTCTGACACCCCCAGGTACGAGCAGTACTTC. This translates into CASSFSRASDTPRYEQYF.

The genes are TRBV18 and TRBJ1-3, with a weak D call TRBD1 (6 bases). From germline, CDR1 is KGHSH and CDR2 LQKENI. This CDR3 is built from 15 residues. Between the trimmed V and J ends, which lost 3 bases and 4 bases, there was a span of 13 bases. The CDR3 loop is CASSPGAGAGNTIYF. CDR3 bases: TGTGCCAGCTCACCTGGGGCAGGGGCCGGAAACACCATATATTTT.

The chain joins TRBV5-1 to TRBJ1-2; possible D gene TRBD1, 5 bases. The CDR3 is 14 residues long. The V and J ends lost 7 bases and 4 bases respectively, with 17 bases between them. From germline, CDR1 is SGHRS and CDR2 YFSETQ. The CDR3 protein is CASSSGQGPYGYTF. The CDR3 nucleotides read TGCGCCAGCTCCTCAGGGCAGGGCCCCTATGGCTACACCTTC.

This clone was seen a handful of times. The chain combines TRBV18 with TRBJ2-7; 14 positions agree with TRBD2. The V gene's germline CDR1 is KGHSH and CDR2 LQKENI. V dropped 6 bases and J dropped 0; count of bases not matched to a gene: 10. CDR3 length: 18 amino acids. DNA for the CDR3: TGTGCCAGCTCCACGAGAGGGACTAGCGGGGGTTCCTCCTACGAGCAGTACTTC. Amino acids: CASSTRGTSGGSSYEQYF.